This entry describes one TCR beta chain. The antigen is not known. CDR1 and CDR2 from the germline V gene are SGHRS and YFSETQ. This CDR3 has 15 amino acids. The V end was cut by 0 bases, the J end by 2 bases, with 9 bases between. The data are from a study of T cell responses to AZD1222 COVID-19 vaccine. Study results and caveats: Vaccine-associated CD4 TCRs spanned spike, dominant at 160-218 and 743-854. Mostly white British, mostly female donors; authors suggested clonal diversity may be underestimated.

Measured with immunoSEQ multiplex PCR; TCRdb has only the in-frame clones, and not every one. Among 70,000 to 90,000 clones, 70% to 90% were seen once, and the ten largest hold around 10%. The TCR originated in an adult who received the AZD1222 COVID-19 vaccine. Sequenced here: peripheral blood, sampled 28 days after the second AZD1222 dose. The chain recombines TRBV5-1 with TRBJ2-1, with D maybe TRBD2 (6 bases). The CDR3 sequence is CASSLEAGTYNEQFF. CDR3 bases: TGCGCCAGCAGCTTGGAGGCGGGAACCTACAATGAGCAGTTCTTC.